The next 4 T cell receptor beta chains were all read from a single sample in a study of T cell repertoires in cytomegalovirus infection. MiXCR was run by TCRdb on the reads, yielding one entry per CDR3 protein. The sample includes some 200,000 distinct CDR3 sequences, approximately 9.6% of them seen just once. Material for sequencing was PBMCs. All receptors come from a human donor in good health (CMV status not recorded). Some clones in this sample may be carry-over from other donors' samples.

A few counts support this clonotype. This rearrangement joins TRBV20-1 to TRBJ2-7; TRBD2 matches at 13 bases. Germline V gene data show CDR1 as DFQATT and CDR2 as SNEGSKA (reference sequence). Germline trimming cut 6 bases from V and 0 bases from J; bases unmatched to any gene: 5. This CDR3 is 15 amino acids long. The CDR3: CSAPRTSGSSYEQYF. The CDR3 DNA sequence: TGCAGTGCCCCCAGGACTAGCGGGAGCTCCTACGAGCAGTACTTC.

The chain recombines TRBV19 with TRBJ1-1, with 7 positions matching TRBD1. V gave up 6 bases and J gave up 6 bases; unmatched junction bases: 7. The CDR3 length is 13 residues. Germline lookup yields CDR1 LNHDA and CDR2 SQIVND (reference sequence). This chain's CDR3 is CASRQEQGSEAFF. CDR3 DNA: TGTGCCAGTAGACAAGAACAGGGGTCTGAAGCTTTCTTT.

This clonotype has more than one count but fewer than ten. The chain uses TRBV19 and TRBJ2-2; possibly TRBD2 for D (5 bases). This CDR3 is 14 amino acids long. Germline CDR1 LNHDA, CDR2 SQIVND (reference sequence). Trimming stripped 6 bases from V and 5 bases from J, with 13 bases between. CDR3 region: CASRSGAGTGELFF. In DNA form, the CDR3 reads TGTGCCAGTAGAAGCGGAGCTGGGACCGGGGAGCTGTTTTTT.

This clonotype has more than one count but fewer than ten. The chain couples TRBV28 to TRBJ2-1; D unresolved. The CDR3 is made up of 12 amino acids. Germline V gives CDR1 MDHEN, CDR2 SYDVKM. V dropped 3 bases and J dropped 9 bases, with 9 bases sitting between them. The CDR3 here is CASSFSAREQFF. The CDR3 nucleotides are TGTGCCAGCAGTTTCTCGGCTCGTGAGCAGTTCTTC.